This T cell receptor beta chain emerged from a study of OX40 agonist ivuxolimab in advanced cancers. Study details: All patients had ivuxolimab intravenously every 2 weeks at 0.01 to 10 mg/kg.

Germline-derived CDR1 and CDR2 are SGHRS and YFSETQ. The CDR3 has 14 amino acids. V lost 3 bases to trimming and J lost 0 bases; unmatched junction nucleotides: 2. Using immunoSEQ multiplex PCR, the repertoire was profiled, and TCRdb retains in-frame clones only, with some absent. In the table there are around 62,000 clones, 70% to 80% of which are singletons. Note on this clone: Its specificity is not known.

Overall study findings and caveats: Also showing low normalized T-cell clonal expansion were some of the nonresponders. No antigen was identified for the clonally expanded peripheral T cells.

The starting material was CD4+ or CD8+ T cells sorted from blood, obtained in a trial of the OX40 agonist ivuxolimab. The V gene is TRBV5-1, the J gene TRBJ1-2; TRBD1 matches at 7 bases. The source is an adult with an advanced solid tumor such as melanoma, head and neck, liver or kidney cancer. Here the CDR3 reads CASSSGQPNYGYTF. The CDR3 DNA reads TGCGCCAGCAGCTCGGGACAGCCTAACTATGGCTACACCTTC.